Listed below are T cell receptor beta chains from one sample, sequenced in a study of OX40 agonist ivuxolimab in advanced cancers. Sequencing was performed with immunoSEQ multiplex PCR; in TCRdb, only in-frame clones are kept and a portion is missing. Seen here are roughly 68,000 clones, 80% to 90% observed once, and the top ten hold around 3.6%. The material sequenced was CD4+ or CD8+ T cells sorted from blood, taken in a trial of the OX40 agonist ivuxolimab. These receptor sequences come from an adult with an advanced solid tumor such as melanoma, head and neck, liver or kidney cancer. CDR3s include the opening cysteine and the closing phenylalanine or tryptophan. The order of the fields is V gene, clone size, J gene, D gene, CDR3 DNA, CDR3 protein. The D gene is left open where the match is weak. Size tells how often a clone was seen (once, few, many) or the class of an expanded clone, and some rows leave it out.

V gene: TRBV10-1
clone size: -
J gene: TRBJ2-5
D gene: TRBD1
CDR3 DNA: TGCGCCAGCAGTGAGAGGTCGGACAGGATACCACAAGAGACCCAGTACTTC
CDR3 protein: CASSERSDRIPQETQYF

V gene: TRBV7-2
clone size: -
J gene: TRBJ1-3
D gene: -
CDR3 DNA: TGTGCCAGCAGCTTAACCACCGATGGAAACACCATATATTTT
CDR3 protein: CASSLTTDGNTIYF

V gene: TRBV5-6
clone size: -
J gene: TRBJ2-1
D gene: -
CDR3 DNA: TGTGCCAGCAGCTTGGGGACGCGGTACAATGAGCAGTTCTTC
CDR3 protein: CASSLGTRYNEQFF

V gene: TRBV6-1
clone size: -
J gene: TRBJ1-1
D gene: -
CDR3 DNA: TGTGCCAGCAGTTTGGGGGGCAACACTAAAGCTTTCTTT
CDR3 protein: CASSLGGNTKAFF

V gene: TRBV21-1
clone size: -
J gene: TRBJ2-7
D gene: -
CDR3 DNA: TGTGCCAGCAGCAAAGCCCACGGGGGACGGCAGCCCTACGAGCAGTACTTC
CDR3 protein: CASSKAHGGRQPYEQYF

V gene: TRBV19
clone size: -
J gene: TRBJ2-4
D gene: TRBD2
CDR3 DNA: TGTGCCAGTAGTAGTCCTAGCGGGGTGGAGGACATTCAGTACTTC
CDR3 protein: CASSSPSGVEDIQYF

V gene: TRBV5-1
clone size: -
J gene: TRBJ2-3
D gene: TRBD1
CDR3 DNA: TGCGCCAGCAGCTTGAGCAGGGGGCGGACAGATACGCAGTATTTT
CDR3 protein: CASSLSRGRTDTQYF

V gene: TRBV11-2
clone size: few
J gene: TRBJ2-7
D gene: TRBD1
CDR3 DNA: TGTGCCAGCAGCCCCGGACAGGCTTTTTCCGTCGGCGAGCAGTACTTC
CDR3 protein: CASSPGQAFSVGEQYF

V gene: TRBV11-3
clone size: -
J gene: TRBJ2-7
D gene: -
CDR3 DNA: TGTGCCAGCAGCTTAGGCCCCGACGGTGACGAGCAGTACTTC
CDR3 protein: CASSLGPDGDEQYF

V gene: TRBV6-6
clone size: -
J gene: TRBJ1-2
D gene: TRBD1
CDR3 DNA: TGTGCCAGCAGTTACTCGACAGGGTACTATGGCTACACCTTC
CDR3 protein: CASSYSTGYYGYTF

V gene: TRBV20-1
clone size: -
J gene: TRBJ2-2
D gene: -
CDR3 DNA: TGCAGTGCTAGAAATGCCGGGGAGCTGTTTTTT
CDR3 protein: CSARNAGELFF

V gene: TRBV20-1
clone size: once
J gene: TRBJ2-1
D gene: -
CDR3 DNA: TGCAGTGCTAGTCTGGGGGAACAGTTCTTC
CDR3 protein: CSASLGEQFF

V gene: TRBV7-3
clone size: -
J gene: TRBJ2-2
D gene: TRBD1
CDR3 DNA: TGTGCCAGCAGCGACGGGACAGGGTACACCGGGGAGCTGTTTTTT
CDR3 protein: CASSDGTGYTGELFF

V gene: TRBV5-6
clone size: few
J gene: TRBJ2-1
D gene: TRBD2
CDR3 DNA: TGTGCCAGCAGTCGTGGAGCCCGGGAGGCCTATGAGCAGTTCTTC
CDR3 protein: CASSRGAREAYEQFF

V gene: TRBV7-3
clone size: -
J gene: TRBJ2-3
D gene: TRBD2
CDR3 DNA: TGTGCCAGCAGCGCCCCGGGGGGGGGCGATACGCAGTATTTT
CDR3 protein: CASSAPGGGDTQYF

V gene: TRBV9
clone size: -
J gene: TRBJ2-7
D gene: -
CDR3 DNA: TGTGCCAGCAGCGTAGGAGTTAGGGAACGCGAGCAGTACTTC
CDR3 protein: CASSVGVREREQYF

V gene: TRBV6-6
clone size: -
J gene: TRBJ2-3
D gene: TRBD2
CDR3 DNA: TGTGCCAGCAGACGACTAGCGCGGAGCACAGATACGCAGTATTTT
CDR3 protein: CASRRLARSTDTQYF

V gene: TRBV5-4
clone size: once
J gene: TRBJ2-7
D gene: TRBD1
CDR3 DNA: TGTGCCAGCAGCCAAGTTCGGACAGGGGCCTACGAGCAGTACTTC
CDR3 protein: CASSQVRTGAYEQYF

V gene: TRBV10-3
clone size: -
J gene: TRBJ2-1
D gene: -
CDR3 DNA: TGTGCCATCAGTGAGTCCGGGACCCTCTCCTACAATGAGCAGTTCTTC
CDR3 protein: CAISESGTLSYNEQFF

V gene: TRBV6-1
clone size: -
J gene: TRBJ1-2
D gene: TRBD1
CDR3 DNA: TGTGCCAGCAGTGATAGTCTCGGGACAGGGTCCCTTCGGGGCTACACCTTC
CDR3 protein: CASSDSLGTGSLRGYTF

V gene: TRBV9
clone size: -
J gene: TRBJ1-1
D gene: -
CDR3 DNA: TGTGCCAGCAGCTCTTCGGGGAGGGACACTGAAGCTTTCTTT
CDR3 protein: CASSSSGRDTEAFF

V gene: TRBV7-2
clone size: -
J gene: TRBJ2-1
D gene: TRBD1
CDR3 DNA: TGTGCCAGCAGCCAGGGGGTGAGGGTACATGAGCAGTTCTTC
CDR3 protein: CASSQGVRVHEQFF

V gene: TRBV9
clone size: once
J gene: TRBJ2-3
D gene: TRBD2
CDR3 DNA: TGTGCCAGCAGCGTAGTCACTAGCGGGCGTGATACGCAGTATTTT
CDR3 protein: CASSVVTSGRDTQYF

V gene: TRBV30
clone size: -
J gene: TRBJ1-1
D gene: -
CDR3 DNA: TGTGCCTCATCCACTATGAGGAACACTGAAGCTTTCTTT
CDR3 protein: CASSTMRNTEAFF

V gene: TRBV28
clone size: -
J gene: TRBJ1-1
D gene: -
CDR3 DNA: TGTGCCAGCAGTCCCACCGACGGGCGGGGCACTGAAGCTTTCTTT
CDR3 protein: CASSPTDGRGTEAFF

V gene: TRBV5-6
clone size: -
J gene: TRBJ2-7
D gene: TRBD2
CDR3 DNA: TGTGCCAGCAGCTCGGGACTAGCGGTCCAGTACTTC
CDR3 protein: CASSSGLAVQYF

V gene: TRBV11-2
clone size: -
J gene: TRBJ2-3
D gene: TRBD2
CDR3 DNA: TGTGCCAGCAGCCCGCGGGGGACCACAGATACGCAGTATTTT
CDR3 protein: CASSPRGTTDTQYF

V gene: TRBV10-3
clone size: few
J gene: TRBJ2-7
D gene: TRBD2
CDR3 DNA: TGTGCCATCAGTGAGAGGTTGGCGGGAGCTGCGAGCTCCTACGAGCAGTACTTC
CDR3 protein: CAISERLAGAASSYEQYF

V gene: TRBV5-1
clone size: -
J gene: TRBJ2-1
D gene: TRBD2
CDR3 DNA: TGCGCCAGCAGCCCTACCGGGACTAGCGGGAGGGATGAGCAGTTCTTC
CDR3 protein: CASSPTGTSGRDEQFF

V gene: TRBV28
clone size: -
J gene: TRBJ1-3
D gene: -
CDR3 DNA: TGTGCCAGCAGTTCGTACGGAAACACCATATATTTT
CDR3 protein: CASSSYGNTIYF

V gene: TRBV6-5
clone size: once
J gene: TRBJ2-2
D gene: -
CDR3 DNA: TGTGCCAGCTTTGCCCCGGGACAAGGGGACCGGGAGCTGTTTTTT
CDR3 protein: CASFAPGQGDRELFF

V gene: TRBV9
clone size: -
J gene: TRBJ2-2
D gene: -
CDR3 DNA: TGTGCCAGCAGCGTCGAGGACCTATCCACCGGGGAGCTGTTTTTT
CDR3 protein: CASSVEDLSTGELFF

V gene: TRBV11-3
clone size: -
J gene: TRBJ2-7
D gene: -
CDR3 DNA: TGTGCCAGCAGCTTATATATGACCGCCTACGAGCAGTACTTC
CDR3 protein: CASSLYMTAYEQYF

V gene: TRBV7-9
clone size: -
J gene: TRBJ1-1
D gene: TRBD1
CDR3 DNA: TGTGCCAGCAGCCTCGGACAGGGGAACACTGAAGCTTTCTTT
CDR3 protein: CASSLGQGNTEAFF

V gene: TRBV6-6
clone size: -
J gene: TRBJ1-2
D gene: -
CDR3 DNA: TGTGCCAGCAGTGCCCAGTCCTATGGCTACACCTTC
CDR3 protein: CASSAQSYGYTF

V gene: TRBV4-1
clone size: medium-sized
J gene: TRBJ2-7
D gene: -
CDR3 DNA: TGCGCCAGCAGTCAATTCTACGAGCAGTACTTC
CDR3 protein: CASSQFYEQYF

V gene: TRBV25-1
clone size: -
J gene: TRBJ1-6
D gene: -
CDR3 DNA: TGTGCCAGCAGTGAAATCACTCGGGGCGCGGGTTCACCCCTCCACTTT
CDR3 protein: CASSEITRGAGSPLHF

V gene: TRBV4-2
clone size: few
J gene: TRBJ2-3
D gene: -
CDR3 DNA: TGTGCCAGCAGCCAACCATATGATAGCGGAAGAATAGGTGATACGCAGTATTTT
CDR3 protein: CASSQPYDSGRIGDTQYF

V gene: TRBV11-2
clone size: -
J gene: TRBJ2-2
D gene: -
CDR3 DNA: TGTGCCAGCAGCTTAAACAGGGTAGTTTCCGGGGAGCTGTTTTTT
CDR3 protein: CASSLNRVVSGELFF

V gene: TRBV5-4
clone size: -
J gene: TRBJ1-1
D gene: -
CDR3 DNA: TGTGCCAGCGTTGGTTCGGGGGCGAGTCGGAACACTGAAGCTTTCTTT
CDR3 protein: CASVGSGASRNTEAFF

V gene: TRBV27
clone size: once
J gene: TRBJ2-1
D gene: -
CDR3 DNA: TGTGCCAGCAGTTTAACGGAGTTCAACAATGAGCAGTTCTTC
CDR3 protein: CASSLTEFNNEQFF

V gene: TRBV5-5
clone size: medium-sized
J gene: TRBJ1-2
D gene: -
CDR3 DNA: TGTGCCAGCAGCTTGCTGACAGGCGACGGCTACACCTTC
CDR3 protein: CASSLLTGDGYTF

V gene: TRBV7-9
clone size: -
J gene: TRBJ2-7
D gene: -
CDR3 DNA: TGTGCCAGCAGCTTAGGTCACGGGGGCTCTGACTACGAGCAGTACTTC
CDR3 protein: CASSLGHGGSDYEQYF

V gene: TRBV19
clone size: once
J gene: TRBJ2-7
D gene: -
CDR3 DNA: TGTGCCAGTAGTATAGCAGGGAACTCCTACGAGCAGTACTTC
CDR3 protein: CASSIAGNSYEQYF

V gene: TRBV28
clone size: -
J gene: TRBJ1-5
D gene: -
CDR3 DNA: TGTGCCAGCAGTTTTTCCGCTAATCGTCAGCCCCAGCATTTT
CDR3 protein: CASSFSANRQPQHF

V gene: TRBV11-2
clone size: -
J gene: TRBJ1-4
D gene: -
CDR3 DNA: TGTGCCAGCAGCTTAGGACAGTCCAATGAAAAACTGTTTTTT
CDR3 protein: CASSLGQSNEKLFF

V gene: TRBV5-1
clone size: -
J gene: TRBJ2-7
D gene: TRBD1
CDR3 DNA: TGCGCCAGCAGCTTGGGGCCTGGACAGGGGGCTATGCAGTACTTC
CDR3 protein: CASSLGPGQGAMQYF

V gene: TRBV18
clone size: -
J gene: TRBJ2-7
D gene: -
CDR3 DNA: TGTGCCAGCTCACCAGGGTTTGACTACGAGCAGTACTTC
CDR3 protein: CASSPGFDYEQYF

V gene: TRBV28
clone size: -
J gene: TRBJ1-1
D gene: -
CDR3 DNA: TGTGCCAGCAGTACCGGGTCTTCCATGAACACTGAAGCTTTCTTT
CDR3 protein: CASSTGSSMNTEAFF

V gene: TRBV29-1
clone size: -
J gene: TRBJ2-7
D gene: -
CDR3 DNA: TGCAGCGTTGATGGCGCAAATTCCTACGAGCAGTACTTC
CDR3 protein: CSVDGANSYEQYF

V gene: TRBV5-4
clone size: once
J gene: TRBJ2-7
D gene: TRBD2
CDR3 DNA: TGTGCCAGCAGCTCGACTAGCGGGCCCTCCTACGAGCAGTACTTC
CDR3 protein: CASSSTSGPSYEQYF